This record covers a single T cell receptor beta chain. This CDR3 is built from 15 residues. CDR1 and CDR2 (germline): WNHNN, SYGVQD (reference sequence). The germline V and J ends were trimmed by 5 bases and 2 bases, with 14 bases remaining between them. The data derive from a study of shared clonotypes between healthy human individuals. Here immunoSEQ multiplex PCR was the method, and the copy in TCRdb shows in-frame clones only, minus some. The sample records about 600,000 clones, more than 95% being singletons. This sequence originates from a woman aged 30 to 39 in good health. This chain joins TRBV10-1 and TRBJ2-3; TRBD2 might be the D (5 bases). Sequencing was done on a sample of naive CD4+ T cells sorted from blood. The sample's subset: CD45RA+ positively selected. In nucleotides, the CDR3 is TGCGCCAGCAGTTCGGCTAGCCAGGACACAGATACGCAGTATTTT. Translation: CASSSASQDTDTQYF.